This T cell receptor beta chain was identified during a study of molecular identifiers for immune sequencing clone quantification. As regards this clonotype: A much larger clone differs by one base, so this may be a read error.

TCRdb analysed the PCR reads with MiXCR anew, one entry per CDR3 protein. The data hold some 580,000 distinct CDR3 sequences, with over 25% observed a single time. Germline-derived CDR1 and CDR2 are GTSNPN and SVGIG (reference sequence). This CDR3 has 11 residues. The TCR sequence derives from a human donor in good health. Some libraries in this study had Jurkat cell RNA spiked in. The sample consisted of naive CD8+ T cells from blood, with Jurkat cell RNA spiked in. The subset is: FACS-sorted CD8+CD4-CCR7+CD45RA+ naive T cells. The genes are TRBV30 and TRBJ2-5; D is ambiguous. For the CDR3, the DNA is TGTGCCCGGAGTTGGGGAGAGACCCAGTACTTC. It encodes CARSWGETQYF.